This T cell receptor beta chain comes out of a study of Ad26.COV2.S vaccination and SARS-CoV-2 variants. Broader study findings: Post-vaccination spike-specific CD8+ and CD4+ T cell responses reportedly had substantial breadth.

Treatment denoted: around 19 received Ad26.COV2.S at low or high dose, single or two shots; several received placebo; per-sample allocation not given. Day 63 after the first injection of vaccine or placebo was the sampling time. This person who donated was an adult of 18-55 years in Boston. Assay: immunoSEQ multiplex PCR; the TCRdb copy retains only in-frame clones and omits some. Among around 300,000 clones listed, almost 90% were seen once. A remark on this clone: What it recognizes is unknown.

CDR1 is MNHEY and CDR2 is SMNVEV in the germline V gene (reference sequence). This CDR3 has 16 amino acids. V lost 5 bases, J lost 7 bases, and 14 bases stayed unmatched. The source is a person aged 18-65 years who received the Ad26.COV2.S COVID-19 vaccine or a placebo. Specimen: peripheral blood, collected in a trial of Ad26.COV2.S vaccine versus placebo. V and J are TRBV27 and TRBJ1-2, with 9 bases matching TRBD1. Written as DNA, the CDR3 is TGTGCCAGCAGTCCCATGGACAGGGGAGTATTCGGTGGCTACACCTTC. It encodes CASSPMDRGVFGGYTF.